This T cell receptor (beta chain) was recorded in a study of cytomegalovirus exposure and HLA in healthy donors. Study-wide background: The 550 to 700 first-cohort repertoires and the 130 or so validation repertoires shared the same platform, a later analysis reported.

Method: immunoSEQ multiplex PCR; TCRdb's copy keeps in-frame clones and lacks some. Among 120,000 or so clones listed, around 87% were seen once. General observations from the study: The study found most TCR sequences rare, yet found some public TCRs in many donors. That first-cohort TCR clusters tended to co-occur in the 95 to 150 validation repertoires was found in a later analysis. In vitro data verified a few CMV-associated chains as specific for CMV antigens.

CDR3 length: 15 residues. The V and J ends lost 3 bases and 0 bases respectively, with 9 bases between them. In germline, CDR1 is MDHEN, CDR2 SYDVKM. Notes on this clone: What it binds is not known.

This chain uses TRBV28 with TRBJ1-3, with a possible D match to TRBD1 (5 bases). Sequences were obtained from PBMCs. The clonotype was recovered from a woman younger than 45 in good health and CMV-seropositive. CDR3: CASSFQGTSGNTIYF. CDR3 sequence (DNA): TGTGCCAGCAGTTTTCAGGGAACCTCTGGAAACACCATATATTTT.